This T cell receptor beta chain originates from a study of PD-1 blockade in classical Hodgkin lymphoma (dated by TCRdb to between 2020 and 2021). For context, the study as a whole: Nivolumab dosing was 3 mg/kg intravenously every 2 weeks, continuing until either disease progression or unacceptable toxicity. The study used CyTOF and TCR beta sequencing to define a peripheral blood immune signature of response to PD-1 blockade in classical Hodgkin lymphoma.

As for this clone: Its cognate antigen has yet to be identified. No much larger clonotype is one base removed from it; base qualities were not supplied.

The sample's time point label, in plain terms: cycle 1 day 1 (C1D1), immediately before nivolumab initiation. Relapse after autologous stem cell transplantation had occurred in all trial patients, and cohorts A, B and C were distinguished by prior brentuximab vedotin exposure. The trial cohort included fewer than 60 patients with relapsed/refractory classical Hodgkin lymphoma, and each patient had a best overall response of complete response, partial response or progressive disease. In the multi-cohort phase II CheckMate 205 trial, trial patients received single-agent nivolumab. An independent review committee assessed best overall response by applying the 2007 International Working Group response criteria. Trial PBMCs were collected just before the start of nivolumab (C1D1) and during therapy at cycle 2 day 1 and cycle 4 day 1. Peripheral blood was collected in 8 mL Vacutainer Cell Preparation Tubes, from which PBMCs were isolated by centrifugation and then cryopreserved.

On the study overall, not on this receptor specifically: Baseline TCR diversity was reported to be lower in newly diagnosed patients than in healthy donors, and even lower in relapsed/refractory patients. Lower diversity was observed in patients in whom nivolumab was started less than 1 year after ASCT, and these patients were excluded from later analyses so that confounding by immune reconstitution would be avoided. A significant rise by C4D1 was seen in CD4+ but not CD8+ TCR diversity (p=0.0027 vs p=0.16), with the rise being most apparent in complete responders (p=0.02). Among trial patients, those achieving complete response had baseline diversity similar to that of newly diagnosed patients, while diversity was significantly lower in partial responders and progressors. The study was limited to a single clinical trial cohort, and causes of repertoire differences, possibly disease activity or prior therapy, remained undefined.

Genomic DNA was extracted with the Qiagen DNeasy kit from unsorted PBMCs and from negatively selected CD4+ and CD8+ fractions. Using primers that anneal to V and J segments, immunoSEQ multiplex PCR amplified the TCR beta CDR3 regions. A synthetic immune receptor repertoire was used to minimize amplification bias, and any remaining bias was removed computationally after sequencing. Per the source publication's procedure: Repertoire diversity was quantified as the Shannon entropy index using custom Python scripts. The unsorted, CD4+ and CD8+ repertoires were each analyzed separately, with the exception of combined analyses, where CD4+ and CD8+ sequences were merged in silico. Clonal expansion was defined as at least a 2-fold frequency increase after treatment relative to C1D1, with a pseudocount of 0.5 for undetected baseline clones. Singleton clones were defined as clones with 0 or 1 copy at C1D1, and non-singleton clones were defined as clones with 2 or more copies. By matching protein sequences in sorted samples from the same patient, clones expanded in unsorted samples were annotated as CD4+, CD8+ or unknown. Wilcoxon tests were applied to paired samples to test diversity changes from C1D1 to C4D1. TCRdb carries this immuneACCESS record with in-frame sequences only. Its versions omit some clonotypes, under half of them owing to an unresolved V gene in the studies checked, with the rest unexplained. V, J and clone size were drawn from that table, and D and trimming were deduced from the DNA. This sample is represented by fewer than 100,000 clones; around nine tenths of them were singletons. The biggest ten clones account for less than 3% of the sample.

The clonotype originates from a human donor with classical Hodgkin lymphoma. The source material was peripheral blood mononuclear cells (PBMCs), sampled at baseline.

The CDR3 has the sequence CAWRPRGRVWGYTF. The sequence in DNA is TGTGCCTGGAGACCCAGGGGGCGGGTCTGGGGCTACACCTTC. Rearrangement joined TRBV30 to TRBJ1-2, and 8 bases in between align with TRBD1. V ends up 3 bases short and J 8 bases short, with an unmatched junction base count of 11. The CDR3 runs 14 residues from the cysteine to the phenylalanine. Solely the CDR3 DNA is kept, with 42 bases framed from the first base. As encoded in the germline V gene (reference sequence), CDR1 is GTSNPN while CDR2 is SVGIG. Outside the CDR3, residues come from the reference TRBV30 and TRBJ1-2 proteins, so the full variable domain is: SQTIHQWPATLVQPVGSPLSLECTVEGTSNPNLYWYRQAAGRGLQLLFYSVGIGQISSEVPQNLSASRPQDRQFILSSKKLLLSDSGFYLCAWRPRGRVWGYTFGSGTRLTVV.